The 26 T cell receptor beta chains below come from one sample, sequenced in a study of CD8+ T cells in alopecia areata (dated by TCRdb to the late 2010s). Libraries came from the immunoSEQ multiplex PCR assay. RNA was extracted from all samples and reverse transcribed into cDNA as template for TCR sequencing. TCRdb holds this immuneACCESS table with in-frame rearrangements only. Some clones are missing; in checked studies, unresolved V genes explain under half, and the rest has no known cause. The table for this sample lists around 110,000 clones, none of them counted only once. Around a fifth of the sample is taken by the ten largest. Source material: lesional skin. The receptor set was obtained from a C3H/HeJ mouse with alopecia areata. The MHC haplotype found in this strain is H2-k.

In its sample, this clone was seen a few times. Gene names are mouse gene names. The CDR3 here is CASRRRDSDYTF. The sequenced CDR3 bases are TGTGCTAGCAGGAGAAGGGACTCC. This sequence joins TRBV29 and TRBJ1-2, with D unclear. The CDR3 goes on 4 residues after the read ends, and that part is filled in from the germline J gene. From germline, CDR1 is MSHET and CDR2 SYDVDS. Between the trimmed V and J ends, which lost 6 bases and 3 bases, there was a span of 8 bases. This CDR3 comprises 12 residues.

This clone has only a few counts. The gene names here belong to mouse. The CDR3 end lies 4 residues beyond the end of the read and is filled in from the germline J gene. This sequence joins TRBV13-3 and TRBJ1-2; 9 bases are shared with TRBD1. CDR1 NNHDY and CDR2 SYVADS come from the germline V gene. With 9 bases clipped from V and 4 bases from J, the junction kept 7 bases outside the gene matches. The CDR3 totals 13 residues. The DNA read from the CDR3 is TGTGCCACCAGGACAGGGGCGGGCTCC. Protein: CATRTGAGS. The entire CDR3 protein is CATRTGAGSDYTF.

In regard to this clone: Gene names are the mouse ones. Sequencing ends 4 residues short of the CDR3 end; the germline J gene provides the rest. Other DNA sequences of this sample code for an identical CDR3. This chain connects TRBV13-3 to TRBJ1-1; the D is unclear. Trimming stripped 1 base from V and 3 bases from J, with 10 bases between. This CDR3 spans 14 amino acids. Germline V gene sequence: CDR1 NNHDY, CDR2 SYVADS. The CDR3 sequence is CASSDLGRDTEVFF. The covered CDR3 bases are TGTGCCAGCAGTGATTTGGGGAGGGACACA.

As to this clone: The listed genes are named as in mouse. The DNA ends 4 residues before the CDR3 does, and the rest of the CDR3 is filled in from the germline J gene. V and J are TRBV19 and TRBJ2-1; 8 bases fit TRBD1. The CDR3 has 14 residues. Germline trimming cut 4 bases from V and 5 bases from J; bases unmatched to any gene: 5. CDR1 FNHDT and CDR2 SITEND come from the germline V gene (reference sequence). The CDR3 spells CASSVGQGDAEQFF. Partial CDR3 DNA: TGTGCCAGCAGTGTCGGACAGGGAGATGCT.

This clone was counted only a few times. Gene and germline names: mouse. The read halts 4 residues ahead of the CDR3 end, with the missing end drawn from the germline J gene. The chain combines TRBV13-2 with TRBJ1-1; tentative D call: TRBD1 (5 bases). The CDR3 is 12 amino acids. Germline V CDR1 and CDR2: NNHNN, SYGAGS (reference sequence). The part of the CDR3 DNA that was read is TGTGCCAGCGGTGATCCAGGGTCA. This gives the protein CASGDPGS. The full-length CDR3 reads as CASGDPGSEVFF.

This clone was counted between two and nine times. Gene names follow the mouse nomenclature. The read comes to an end 4 residues before the CDR3 does, leaving the germline J gene to fill in the end. The V and J genes are TRBV13-3 and TRBJ2-4; 11 bases are shared with TRBD2. Per germline, CDR1 NNHDY and CDR2 SYVADS. Losses at the gene ends were 5 bases for V and 2 bases for J; bases not matched to a gene: 4. This CDR3 has 15 residues. CDR3 region: CASSRDWGLQNTLYF. The part of the CDR3 DNA that was read is TGTGCCAGCAGCCGGGACTGGGGGCTTCAAAAC. Variable domain in full (rest from reference TRBV13-3 and TRBJ2-4): EAAVTQSPRSKVAVTGGKVTLSCHQTNNHDYMYWYRQDTGHGLRLIHYSYVADSTEKGDIPDGYKASRPSQENFSLILELASLSQTAVYFCASSRDWGLQNTLYFGAGTRLSVL.

Remarks on this clone: Gene labels here are mouse ones. The missing CDR3 end, 4 residues past where the read stops, is filled in from the germline J gene. V usage is TRBV19 and J usage is TRBJ1-2; possible D gene TRBD1, 5 bases. This CDR3 is 11 amino acids long. Germline values: CDR1 FNHDT, CDR2 SITEND (reference sequence). The sequenced CDR3 bases are TGTGCCAGCAGCCAGGGCACC. Protein: CASSQGT. The entire CDR3 protein is CASSQGTDYTF.

In its sample, this clone was seen a few times. Each gene name is a mouse one. The read ends 4 residues shy of where the CDR3 ends; the end is completed using the germline J gene. This chain connects TRBV13-3 to TRBJ1-2, with 10 nucleotides matching TRBD1. Germline trimming cut 1 base from V and 1 base from J; bases unmatched to any gene: 4. CDR3 length: 16 amino acids. The germline gives CDR1 NNHDY, CDR2 SYVADS. The CDR3 reads CASSDRTGGINSDYTF. The part of the CDR3 DNA that was read is TGTGCCAGCAGTGATAGGACAGGGGGGATAAACTCC.

This clone was counted a few times. The gene names here belong to mouse. The missing CDR3 end, 4 residues past where the read stops, is filled in from the germline J gene. V and J are TRBV13-3 and TRBJ2-4; 9 positions match TRBD2. Germline CDR1 and CDR2: NNHDY and SYVADS. The CDR3 has 14 residues. Incomplete CDR3 DNA: TGTGCCAGCAGTGTCGGACTGGGGCCAAAC. Its protein product is CASSVGLGPN. The entire CDR3 reads CASSVGLGPNTLYF.

On this clone: Genes and germline come from the mouse. The read ends 4 residues shy of where the CDR3 ends; the end is completed using the germline J gene. This chain joins TRBV1 and TRBJ1-4; weak D call: TRBD1 (5 bases). CDR1 is NSQYPW, CDR2 LRSPGD, per germline (reference sequence). V lost 0 bases, J lost 4 bases, and 12 bases lay in between. This CDR3 region has 16 residues. The sequenced CDR3 bases are TGCACCTGCAGTGCAGATGGGCCAGGGTTCAACGAA. Translated, it gives CTCSADGPGFNE. The full-length CDR3 reads as CTCSADGPGFNERLFF.

This clone was found a few times. Genes and germline come from the mouse. The read terminates 4 residues before the CDR3 end, so the remaining end is supplied by the germline J gene. The gene calls are TRBV13-3 and TRBJ1-1; the match to TRBD1 covers 12 bases. Germline V gene data show CDR1 as NNHDY and CDR2 as SYVADS. There are 16 residues in the CDR3. The trim removed 5 bases at V and 4 bases at J, leaving 9 bases unmatched. The part of the CDR3 DNA that was read is TGTGCCAGCAGCCTCGGGACAGGGGGCGCGGGCACA. Translation: CASSLGTGGAGT. The complete CDR3 sequence is CASSLGTGGAGTEVFF.

With respect to this clone: Mouse names are used for the genes. The read comes to an end 4 residues before the CDR3 does, leaving the germline J gene to fill in the end. The chain is built from TRBV1 and TRBJ2-4, with 12 bases identical to TRBD2. From germline, CDR1 is NSQYPW and CDR2 LRSPGD (reference sequence). The J segment lost 3 bases and the V segment lost 1 base, leaving 5 bases of the junction unmatched. The CDR3 is 17 residues long. Partial CDR3 DNA: TGCACCTGCAGTGCAGGGGGACTGGGGGGCTGGCAAAAC. This translates into CTCSAGGLGGWQN. The complete CDR3 reads CTCSAGGLGGWQNTLYF.

In regard to this clone: The listed genes are named as in mouse. The read is 4 residues too short to cover the CDR3 end, so that end is filled in from the germline J gene. The gene calls are TRBV13-3 and TRBJ2-4; no firm D call. Germline lookup yields CDR1 NNHDY and CDR2 SYVADS. This CDR3 region has 13 residues. V was cut by 5 bases and J by 0 bases, with 7 bases left in between. The CDR3: CASSPRSQNTLYF. The CDR3 DNA, read in part, is TGTGCCAGCAGCCCCAGAAGTCAAAAC. The full variable domain, completed using reference TRBV13-3 and TRBJ2-4, is EAAVTQSPRSKVAVTGGKVTLSCHQTNNHDYMYWYRQDTGHGLRLIHYSYVADSTEKGDIPDGYKASRPSQENFSLILELASLSQTAVYFCASSPRSQNTLYFGAGTRLSVL.

Comment on this clone: The gene names given are mouse names. Coverage ceases 4 residues before the CDR3 finishes, and the germline J gene fills in the end. J is TRBJ2-7 and V is TRBV1, with 10 bases matching TRBD2. Germline V lookup: CDR1 NSQYPW, CDR2 LRSPGD (reference sequence). The CDR3 consists of 16 residues. CDR3: CTCSADSNWGGYEQYF. The covered CDR3 bases are TGCACCTGCAGTGCAGATTCAAACTGGGGGGGGTAT.

This clone has more than one count but fewer than ten. Gene names are the mouse ones. The CDR3 end is not reached by the read, which stops 4 residues before it; the germline J gene fills it in. The chain is built from TRBV13-3 and TRBJ2-2; TRBD2 aligns across 11 bases. Losses at the gene ends were 0 bases for V and 3 bases for J; bases not matched to a gene: 1. This CDR3 comprises 16 residues. CDR1 and CDR2 (germline): NNHDY, SYVADS. The CDR3 sequence: CASSDADWGDTGQLYF. CDR3 bases read: TGTGCCAGCAGTGATGCGGACTGGGGGGACACCGGG. Supplemented by reference TRBV13-3 and TRBJ2-2, the full variable domain reads EAAVTQSPRSKVAVTGGKVTLSCHQTNNHDYMYWYRQDTGHGLRLIHYSYVADSTEKGDIPDGYKASRPSQENFSLILELASLSQTAVYFCASSDADWGDTGQLYFGEGSKLTVL.

Turning to this clone: These gene names are mouse names. The observed sequence ends 4 residues before the CDR3 terminus, with the missing tail filled in from the germline J gene. The chain combines TRBV17 with TRBJ2-5, with a weak D call TRBD1 (6 bases). V was shortened by 6 bases and J by 0 bases, with 16 bases between the two germline ends. The CDR3 length is 16 residues. Germline loops: CDR1 MNHDT, CDR2 YYDKIL. The sequenced part of the CDR3 DNA is TGTGCTAGCAGGGAACCCGGGACATTTAACCAAGAC. Encoded protein: CASREPGTFNQD. The CDR3, in full, reads CASREPGTFNQDTQYF. The whole variable domain, filled in from reference TRBV17 and TRBJ2-5, reads DTTVKQNPRYKLARVGKPVNLICSQTMNHDTMYWYQKKPNQAPKLLLFYYDKILNREADTFEKFQSSRPNNSFCSLYIGSAGLEYSAMYLCASREPGTFNQDTQYFGPGTRLLVL.

A note on this clone: The gene names here belong to mouse. The read ends 4 residues before the CDR3 terminus; that terminus is restored from the germline J gene. The chain has TRBV1 and TRBJ2-3, with a weak D call TRBD1 (7 bases). Germline CDR1 is NSQYPW and CDR2 is LRSPGD (reference sequence). The CDR3 loop spans 15 amino acids. V lost 0 bases to trimming and J lost 3 bases, with 10 bases between them. The covered CDR3 bases are TGCACCTGCAGTGCAGACGGAGGGGGCGCAGAA. Its protein product is CTCSADGGGAE. The entire CDR3 protein reads CTCSADGGGAETLYF.

Comment on this clone: Mouse names are used for the genes. The read ends 4 residues before the CDR3 terminus; that terminus is restored from the germline J gene. The chain employs TRBV13-3 and TRBJ2-3; 12 nucleotides line up with TRBD1. Germline CDR1 is NNHDY and CDR2 is SYVADS. CDR3 length: 17 amino acids. Trimming took 0 bases from V and 4 from J; bases not matched to a gene: 6. The CDR3: CASSDVGTGGGTETLYF. The sequenced part of the CDR3 DNA is TGTGCCAGCAGTGATGTGGGGACAGGGGGCGGCACAGAA.

Points on this clone: Germline and genes here are mouse. The read falls 4 residues short of the CDR3 end, and the missing part is taken from the germline J gene. This chain uses TRBV14 with TRBJ2-1, with a possible D match to TRBD1 (5 bases). CDR3 length: 14 residues. The germline V and J ends were trimmed by 2 bases and 1 base, with 7 bases remaining between them. Germline V CDR1 and CDR2: SGHDT, FRDEAV. CDR3 bases read: TGTGCCAGCAGTTTATCAGGGAACTATGCT. Amino acids: CASSLSGNYA. The entire CDR3 reads CASSLSGNYAEQFF.

In the case of this clone: At residue 12, TCRdb's protein is not the same as the translated DNA, so the protein here was read from the DNA. Gene names denote mouse genes. The read terminates 3 residues ahead of where the CDR3 ends, so the germline J gene completes it. This sequence joins TRBV13-3 and TRBJ1-6, with a weak D call TRBD1 (5 bases). TRBJ1-6 is sorted into the ORF group, with uncertain function. CDR3 size: 15 residues. The germline V and J ends were trimmed by 1 base and 5 bases, with 10 bases remaining between them. Germline V gene lookup returns CDR1 NNHDY and CDR2 SYVADS. CDR3 residues: CASSDSPTDNSPLYF. The covered CDR3 bases are TGTGCCAGCAGTGATTCGCCGACAGATAATTCGCCC.

In regard to this clone: TCRdb lists a protein that is different at residue 13 from the translated DNA; the protein given here uses the DNA translation. Any gene name here is a mouse gene name. The read falls 3 residues short of the CDR3 end, and the missing part is taken from the germline J gene. The chain carries TRBV19 and TRBJ1-3; TRBD1 aligns across 8 bases. Germline trimming cut 4 bases from V and 0 bases from J; bases unmatched to any gene: 6. The CDR3 consists of 16 residues. The germline CDR1 and CDR2 sequences are FNHDT and SITEND (reference sequence). The sequenced CDR3 bases are TGTGCCAGCAGTCCGACAGGGGTCAATTCTGGAAATACG. This gives the protein CASSPTGVNSGNT. From start to end, the CDR3 is CASSPTGVNSGNTLYF.

This clone came up a few times. Mouse germline and gene names are used. The CDR3 end falls 4 residues outside the read, so it is completed with the germline J gene. V and J are TRBV13-3 and TRBJ2-7, with D maybe TRBD1 (6 bases). Per the germline V gene, CDR1 is NNHDY and CDR2 is SYVADS. The CDR3 contains 12 residues. CDR3 DNA (partial): TGTGCCAGCCAGGGGTGGTCTTAT. Translation: CASQGWSY. The full CDR3 protein reads CASQGWSYEQYF.

This clone was counted ten times or more. Here the gene names and germline are mouse. The read comes to an end 4 residues before the CDR3 does, leaving the germline J gene to fill in the end. The chain carries TRBV13-3 and TRBJ2-2, with TRBD2 identical over 8 bases. Germline CDR1 reads NNHDY; CDR2 reads SYVADS. The CDR3 contains 13 residues. With V trimmed by 7 bases and J by 2 bases, 1 base remained unmatched. The CDR3 sequence: CASGDWNTGQLYF. The CDR3 bases that were read are TGTGCCAGCGGGGACTGGAACACCGGG.

To note about this clone: There is a difference at residue 12 between the TCRdb protein and the DNA translation, so the protein given here was translated from the DNA. Each gene name is a mouse one. The sequenced fragment ends 3 residues before the CDR3 boundary, so the rest is inferred from the germline J gene. The rearrangement uses TRBV19 and TRBJ1-3; D is possibly TRBD1 (5 bases). With 3 bases removed from V and 0 bases from J, the gap between germline ends came to 10 bases. Germline values: CDR1 FNHDT, CDR2 SITEND (reference sequence). This CDR3 is 15 amino acids long. The CDR3 spells CASSTWGGSGNTLYF. Incomplete CDR3 DNA: TGTGCCAGCAGTACCTGGGGGGGTTCTGGAAATACG.

This clone was seen only a few times. Genes here carry mouse names. The read halts 4 residues ahead of the CDR3 end, with the missing end drawn from the germline J gene. The chain is built from TRBV19 and TRBJ2-1, with 10 bases lining up with TRBD1. Germline CDR1 reads FNHDT; CDR2 reads SITEND (reference sequence). The CDR3 runs to 17 residues. V dropped 4 bases and J dropped 0; count of bases not matched to a gene: 7. Here the CDR3 reads CASSLDRGRVNYAEQFF. The CDR3 DNA, read in part, is TGTGCCAGCAGTCTCGACAGGGGGCGGGTTAACTATGCT. Complete variable domain (other parts from reference TRBV19 and TRBJ2-1): GGIITQTPKFLIGQEGQKLTLKCQQNFNHDTMYWYRQDSGKGLRLIYYSITENDLQKGDLSEGYDASREKKSSFSLTVTSAQKNEMAVFLCASSLDRGRVNYAEQFFGPGTRLTVL.

Concerning this clone itself: The gene names given are mouse names. The CDR3 end lies 4 residues beyond the end of the read and is filled in from the germline J gene. This chain links TRBV13-2 with TRBJ2-5, with 7 bases aligning to TRBD2. This CDR3 is built from 15 residues. CDR1 is NNHNN and CDR2 is SYGAGS in the germline V gene (reference sequence). The V gene end was trimmed by 2 bases and the J gene end by 0 bases; junction bases not matched to a gene: 3. The sequenced part of the CDR3 DNA is TGTGCCAGCGGTGACTGGGGGATTAACCAAGAC. Amino acids: CASGDWGINQD. The whole CDR3 reads CASGDWGINQDTQYF.